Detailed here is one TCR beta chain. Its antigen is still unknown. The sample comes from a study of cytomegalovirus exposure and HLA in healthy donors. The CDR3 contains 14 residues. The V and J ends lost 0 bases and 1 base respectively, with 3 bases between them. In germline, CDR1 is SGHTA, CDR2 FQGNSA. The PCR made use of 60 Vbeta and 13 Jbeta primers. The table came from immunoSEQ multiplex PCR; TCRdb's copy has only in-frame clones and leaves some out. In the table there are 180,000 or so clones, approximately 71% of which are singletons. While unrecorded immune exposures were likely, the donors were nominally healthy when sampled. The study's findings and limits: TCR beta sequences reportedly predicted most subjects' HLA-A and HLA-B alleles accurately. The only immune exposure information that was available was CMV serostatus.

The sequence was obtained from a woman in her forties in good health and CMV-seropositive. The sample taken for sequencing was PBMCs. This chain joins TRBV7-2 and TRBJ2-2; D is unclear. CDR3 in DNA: TGTGCCAGCAGCTTAGCGCGGAACACCGGGGAGCTGTTTTTT. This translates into CASSLARNTGELFF.